This entry features one T cell receptor (beta chain) sequence. This sample is part of a study of blood T cell repertoires in COVID-19. Study as a whole: PBMCs, B-cell-depleted T cells, or T cells provided the cDNA or gDNA that made up the material.

The CDR3 length is 17 residues. CDR1 is SGHAT, CDR2 FQNNGV, per germline. Unmatched junction bases numbered 8, after V lost 1 base and J lost 5 bases. The authors' processing: Estimation of nucleated cell counts relied on the amplification of reference gene primers. Some clones are missing from TCRdb's copy, which holds only in-frame ones; the method was immunoSEQ multiplex PCR. The D gene and trimming were derived from the DNA, and the V and J assignments and clone size from that table. This sample yields tens of thousands of clones, of which 88% are seen a single time; around 9.6% belongs to the top ten.

Material for sequencing was peripheral blood. The chain couples TRBV11-2 to TRBJ2-3; 11 bases agree with TRBD1. The sequence was collected from a man aged 45-65 years with active COVID-19. The CDR3: CASSLGRDRGWVDTQYF. In DNA, the CDR3 is TGTGCCAGCAGCTTAGGTCGGGACAGGGGGTGGGTAGATACGCAGTATTTT.